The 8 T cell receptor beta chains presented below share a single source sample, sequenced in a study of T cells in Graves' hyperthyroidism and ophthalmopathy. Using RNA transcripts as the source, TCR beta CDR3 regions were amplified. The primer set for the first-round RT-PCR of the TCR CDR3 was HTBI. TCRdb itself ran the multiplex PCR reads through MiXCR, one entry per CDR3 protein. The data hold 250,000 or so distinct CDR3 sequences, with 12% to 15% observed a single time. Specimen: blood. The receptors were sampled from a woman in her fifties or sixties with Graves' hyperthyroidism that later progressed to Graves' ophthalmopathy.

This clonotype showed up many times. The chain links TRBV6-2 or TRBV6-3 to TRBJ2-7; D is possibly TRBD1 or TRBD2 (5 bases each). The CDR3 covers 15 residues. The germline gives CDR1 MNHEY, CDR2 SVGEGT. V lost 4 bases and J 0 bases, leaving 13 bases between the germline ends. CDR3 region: CASSSRGDGSYEQYF. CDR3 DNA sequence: TGTGCCAGCAGTTCTAGGGGAGATGGCTCCTACGAGCAGTACTTC.

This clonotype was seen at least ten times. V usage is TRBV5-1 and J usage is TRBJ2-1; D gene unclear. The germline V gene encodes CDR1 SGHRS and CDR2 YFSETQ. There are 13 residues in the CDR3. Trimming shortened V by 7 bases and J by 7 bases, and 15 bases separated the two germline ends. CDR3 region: CASRRLLENEQFF. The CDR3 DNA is TGCGCCAGCCGTCGCCTTTTAGAGAATGAGCAGTTCTTC. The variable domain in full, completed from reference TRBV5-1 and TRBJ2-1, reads KAGVTQTPRYLIKTRGQQVTLSCSPISGHRSVSWYQQTPGQGLQFLFEYFSETQRNKGNFPGRFSGRQFSNSRSEMNVSTLELGDSALYLCASRRLLENEQFFGPGTRLTVL.

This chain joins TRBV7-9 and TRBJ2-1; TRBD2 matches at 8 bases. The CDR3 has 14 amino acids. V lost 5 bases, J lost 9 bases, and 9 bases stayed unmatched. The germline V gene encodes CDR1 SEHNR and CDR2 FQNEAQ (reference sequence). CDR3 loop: CASSPRAGGTEQFF. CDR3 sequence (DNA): TGTGCCAGCAGCCCCCGGGCGGGGGGCACTGAGCAGTTCTTC.

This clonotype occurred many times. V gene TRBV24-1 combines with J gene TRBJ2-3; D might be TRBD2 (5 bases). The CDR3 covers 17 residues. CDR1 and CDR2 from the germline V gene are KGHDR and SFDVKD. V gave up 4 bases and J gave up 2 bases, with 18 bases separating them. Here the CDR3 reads CATSDPLRARDTDTQYF. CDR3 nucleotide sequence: TGTGCCACCAGTGACCCCTTGAGGGCTCGAGACACAGATACGCAGTATTTT.

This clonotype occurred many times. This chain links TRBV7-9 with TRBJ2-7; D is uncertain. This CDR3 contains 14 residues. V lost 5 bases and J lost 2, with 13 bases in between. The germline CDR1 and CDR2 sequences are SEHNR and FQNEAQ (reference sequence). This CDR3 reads CASSLGVVPYEQYF. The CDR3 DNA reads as TGTGCCAGCAGCCTCGGAGTGGTCCCCTACGAGCAGTACTTC.

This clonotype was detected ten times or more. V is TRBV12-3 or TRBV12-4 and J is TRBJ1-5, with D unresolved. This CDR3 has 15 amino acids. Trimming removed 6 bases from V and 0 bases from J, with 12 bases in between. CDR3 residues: CASRLFPDSNQPQHF. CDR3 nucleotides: TGTGCCAGCAGACTGTTCCCGGATAGCAATCAGCCCCAGCATTTT.

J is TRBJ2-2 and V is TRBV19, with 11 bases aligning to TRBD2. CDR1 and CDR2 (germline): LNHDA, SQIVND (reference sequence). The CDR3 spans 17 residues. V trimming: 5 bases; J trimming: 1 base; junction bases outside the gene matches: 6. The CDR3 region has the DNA TGTGCCAGTAGTCCTCGGACTAGCGGGCTGAACACCGGGGAGCTGTTTTTT. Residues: CASSPRTSGLNTGELFF.

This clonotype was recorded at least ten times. In nucleotides, the CDR3 is TGCAGTGCTTCACAGGGGTGGAGGTTTCATCAGCCCCAGCATTTT. It yields the protein CSASQGWRFHQPQHF. The rearrangement uses TRBV20-1 and TRBJ1-5; 7 bases are a match to TRBD1. V lost 5 bases to trimming and J lost 5 bases; unmatched junction nucleotides: 12. This CDR3 contains 15 residues. The germline CDR1 and CDR2 sequences are DFQATT and SNEGSKA (reference sequence).